The 13 T cell receptor beta chains given below trace back to one sample, sequenced in a study of blood T cell repertoires in COVID-19. Sequenced by immunoSEQ multiplex PCR; TCRdb stores in-frame clones only, minus some. This repertoire shows roughly 190,000 clones, 81% found once; its top ten account for more than 9.5%. The sample comprised peripheral blood. Every receptor here comes from a woman aged 35 to 49 with COVID-19, enrolled during active disease.

The chain has TRBV7-9 and TRBJ2-4, with a tentative D call TRBD1 (6 bases). The CDR3 spans 18 residues. Germline V gene lookup returns CDR1 SEHNR and CDR2 FQNEAQ (reference sequence). V shed 4 bases and J shed 0 bases, with 19 bases lying between them. The CDR3 spells CASSWGPGAELAKNIQYF. CDR3 nucleotides: TGTGCCAGCAGCTGGGGGCCCGGGGCAGAACTAGCCAAAAACATTCAGTACTTC.

The CDR3 is CASGGGSYGYTF. Here the CDR3 DNA reads TGTGCCTCGGGGGGAGGGAGCTATGGCTACACCTTC. V gene TRBV30 combines with J gene TRBJ1-2; TRBD1 is a possible D gene (5 bases). Between the trimmed V and J ends, which lost 7 bases and 4 bases, there was a span of 13 bases. The CDR3 spans 12 residues. The germline gives CDR1 GTSNPN, CDR2 SVGIG (reference sequence).

The count of this clone is one. This rearrangement joins TRBV19 to TRBJ2-1; TRBD2 matches at 10 bases. The CDR3 is made up of 15 amino acids. Germline-derived CDR1 and CDR2 are LNHDA and SQIVND (reference sequence). With V trimmed by 3 bases and J by 9 bases, 8 bases remained unmatched. CDR3 sequence reads: CASSIRTSGKGEQFF. CDR3 in DNA: TGTGCCAGTAGTATTCGAACTAGCGGGAAGGGTGAGCAGTTCTTC.

Many counts were recorded for this clone. The chain has TRBV3-1 (or the pseudogene TRBV3-2) and TRBJ2-1, with 8 bases that match TRBD2. The germline CDR1 and CDR2 sequences are LGHDT and YNNKEL (reference sequence). With V trimmed by 0 bases and J by 2 bases, 0 bases remained unmatched. The CDR3 extends over 15 amino acids. CDR3 DNA: TGTGCCAGCAGCCAAGACGGGGGGGCCTACAATGAGCAGTTCTTC. Its protein is CASSQDGGAYNEQFF.

The chain couples TRBV4-1 to TRBJ2-1; 7 bases map to TRBD2. Trimming at V came to 6 bases and at J to 0 bases, leaving 5 bases not matched to a gene. The CDR3 covers 15 residues. The germline CDR1 and CDR2 sequences are MGHRA and YSYEKL. DNA for the CDR3: TGCGCCAGCAGGCCGAGCGGGAACTCCTACAATGAGCAGTTCTTC. Residues: CASRPSGNSYNEQFF.

In DNA form, the CDR3 reads TGTGCCAGCAGCTTACGTTCCAACACTGAAGCTTTCTTT. Amino acid sequence: CASSLRSNTEAFF. V usage is TRBV7-8 and J usage is TRBJ1-1; D remains ambiguous. Germline CDR1 SGHVS, CDR2 FQNEAQ. The V and J ends lost 2 bases and 2 bases respectively, with 6 bases between them. The CDR3 is made up of 13 amino acids.

The chain has TRBV7-2 and TRBJ1-4; TRBD1 is a possible D gene (6 bases). V lost 5 bases to trimming and J lost 4 bases, with 14 bases between them. The germline V gene encodes CDR1 SGHTA and CDR2 FQGNSA. The CDR3 runs to 15 residues. CDR3 amino acids: CASSIGQRRNEKLFF. The DNA for the CDR3 is TGTGCCAGCAGCATCGGACAGAGACGTAATGAAAAACTGTTTTTT.

This clone is a singleton in its sample. This chain joins TRBV12-3 or TRBV12-4 and TRBJ2-1, with D uncertain. V lost 7 bases and J 4 bases, leaving 5 bases between the germline ends. The CDR3 runs to 11 residues. Here the CDR3 reads CASTDYNEQFF. CDR3 in DNA: TGTGCCAGCACAGATTACAATGAGCAGTTCTTC.

The chain recombines TRBV29-1 with TRBJ1-1, with D unclear. Trimming took off 4 bases at V and 4 bases at J, with 10 bases between the two ends. This CDR3 is built from 12 residues. The V gene's germline CDR1 is SQVTM and CDR2 ANQGSEA. The CDR3 here is CSVGGLGTEAFF. The CDR3 coding sequence is TGCAGCGTTGGAGGGTTGGGCACTGAAGCTTTCTTT. The full variable domain, with the rest looked up from reference TRBV29-1 and TRBJ1-1, is SAVISQKPSRDICQRGTSLTIQCQVDSQVTMMFWYRQQPGQSLTLIATANQGSEATYESGFVIDKFPISRPNLTFSTLTVSNMSPEDSSIYLCSVGGLGTEAFFGQGTRLTVV.

The rearrangement links TRBV5-1 to TRBJ2-5; no definite D call. The germline V gene has CDR1 SGHRS and CDR2 YFSETQ. V dropped 4 bases and J dropped 2 bases, with 3 bases sitting between them. The CDR3 contains 11 residues. The CDR3 loop is CASSHQETQYF. The CDR3 DNA reads as TGCGCCAGCAGCCATCAAGAGACCCAGTACTTC.

V is TRBV11-1 and J is TRBJ2-5, with 7 bases that match TRBD2. Germline V gene lookup returns CDR1 SGHAT and CDR2 FQDESV (reference sequence). V shed 0 bases and J 5 bases; nucleotides not matched to a gene: 15. The CDR3 extends over 18 amino acids. CDR3 residues: CASSLAWGGNRAKETQYF. The DNA of the CDR3 is TGTGCCAGCAGCTTAGCGTGGGGGGGGAATCGGGCCAAGGAGACCCAGTACTTC.

V is TRBV5-1 and J is TRBJ2-7; tentative D call: TRBD1 (5 bases). V was pared by 0 bases and J by 2 bases, with 9 bases between. The CDR3 spans 14 residues. Germline V gene sequence: CDR1 SGHRS, CDR2 YFSETQ. The CDR3 sequence: CASSLVSGPYEQYF. The CDR3 DNA is TGCGCCAGCAGCTTGGTGTCAGGGCCCTACGAGCAGTACTTC.

The chain couples TRBV7-8 to TRBJ1-1; D remains ambiguous. The length of the CDR3 is 13 residues. The germline V and J ends were trimmed by 5 bases and 2 bases, with 9 bases remaining between them. Germline values: CDR1 SGHVS, CDR2 FQNEAQ. The CDR3: CASSPQINTEAFF. As DNA, the CDR3 is TGTGCCAGCAGCCCCCAGATAAACACTGAAGCTTTCTTT.